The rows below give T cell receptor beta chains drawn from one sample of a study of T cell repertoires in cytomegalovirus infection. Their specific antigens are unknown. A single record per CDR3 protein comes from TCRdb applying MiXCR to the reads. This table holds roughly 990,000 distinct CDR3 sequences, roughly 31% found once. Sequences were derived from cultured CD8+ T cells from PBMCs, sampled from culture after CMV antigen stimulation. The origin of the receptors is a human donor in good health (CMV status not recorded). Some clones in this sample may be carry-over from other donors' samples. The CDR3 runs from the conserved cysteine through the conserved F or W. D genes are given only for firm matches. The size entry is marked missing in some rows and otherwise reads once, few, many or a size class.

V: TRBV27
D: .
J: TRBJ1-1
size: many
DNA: TGTGCCAGCAGTTCATGGGGACACCTGAACACTGAAGCTTTCTTT
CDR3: CASSSWGHLNTEAFF

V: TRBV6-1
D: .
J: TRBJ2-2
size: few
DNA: TGTGCCAGCAGTGAAGGTGGCAGGGGCCAGAACACCGGGGAGCTGTTTTTT
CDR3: CASSEGGRGQNTGELFF

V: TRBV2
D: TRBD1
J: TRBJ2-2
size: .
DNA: TGTGCCAGCATATTGGAAAGGGACAGGTTGAACACCGAGGAGCTGTTTTTT
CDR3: CASILERDRLNTEELFF

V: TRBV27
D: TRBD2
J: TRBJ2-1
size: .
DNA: TGTGCCAGCAGGGAACTAGCGGGCAATGAGCAGTTCTTC
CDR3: CASRELAGNEQFF

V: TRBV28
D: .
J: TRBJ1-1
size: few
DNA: TGTGCCAGCAGTTTATTCGTGGGGTTCATGAACACTGAAGCTTTCTTT
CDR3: CASSLFVGFMNTEAFF

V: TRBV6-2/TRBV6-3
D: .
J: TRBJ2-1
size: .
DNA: TGTGCCAACAGTTACTTGGGGGTCTACAATGAGCAGTTCTTC
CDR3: CANSYLGVYNEQFF

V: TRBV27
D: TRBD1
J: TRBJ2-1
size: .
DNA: TGTGCCAGCAGTTTAGCCGGGACAGGGATCTGGAATGAGCAGTTCTTC
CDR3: CASSLAGTGIWNEQFF

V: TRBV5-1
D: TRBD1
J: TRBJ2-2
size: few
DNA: TGCGCCAGCAGCCCGTGGACAGGGACCGGGGAGCTGTTTTTT
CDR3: CASSPWTGTGELFF

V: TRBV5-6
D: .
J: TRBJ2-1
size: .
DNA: TGTGCCAGCAGCTTGCGGAGGGGCTCCTACAATGAGCAGTTCTTC
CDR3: CASSLRRGSYNEQFF

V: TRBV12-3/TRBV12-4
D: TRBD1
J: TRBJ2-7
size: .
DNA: TGTGCCAGCAGAGCCACAGGGGACGAGCAGTACTTC
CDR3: CASRATGDEQYF

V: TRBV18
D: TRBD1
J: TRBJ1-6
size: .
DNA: TGTGCCAGCTCACCACCGGCAGGGGGCGGTTCACCCCTCCACTTT
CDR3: CASSPPAGGGSPLHF

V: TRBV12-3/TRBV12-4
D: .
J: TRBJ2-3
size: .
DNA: TGTGCCAGCAGGCCGCTAGGCGCATACACAGATACGCAGTATTTT
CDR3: CASRPLGAYTDTQYF

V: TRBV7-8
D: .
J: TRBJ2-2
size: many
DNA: TGTGCCAGCAGCTTAACCCTAACAGGATACGCCGGGGAGCTGTTTTTT
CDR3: CASSLTLTGYAGELFF

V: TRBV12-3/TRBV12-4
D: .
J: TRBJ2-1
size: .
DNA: TGTGCCAGCAGTTCTCCGAATCGGGATGAGCAGTTCTTC
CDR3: CASSSPNRDEQFF

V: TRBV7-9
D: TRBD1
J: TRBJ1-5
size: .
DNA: TGTGCCAGCAGCCTTGACAGGGGGTATTATAGCAATCAGCCCCAGCATTTT
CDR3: CASSLDRGYYSNQPQHF

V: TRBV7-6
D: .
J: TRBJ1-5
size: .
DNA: TGTGCCAGCAGCCGATCCAGGGGTAGCAATCAGCCCCAGCATTTT
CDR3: CASSRSRGSNQPQHF

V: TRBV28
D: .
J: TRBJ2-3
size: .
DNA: TGTGCCAGCAGTTCGCTAGAGGAGGGGACAGATACGCAGTATTTT
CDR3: CASSSLEEGTDTQYF

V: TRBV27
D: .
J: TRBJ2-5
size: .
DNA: TGTGCCAGCACCGAAAATGGGGGGGCACAAGAGACCCAGTACTTC
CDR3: CASTENGGAQETQYF

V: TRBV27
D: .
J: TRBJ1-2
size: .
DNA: TGTGCCAGCAGTTTTCAGGGTGTTTATGGCTACACCTTC
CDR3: CASSFQGVYGYTF

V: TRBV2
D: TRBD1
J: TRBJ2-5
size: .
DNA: TGTGCCAGCAGTGACCCGGGACAGGGAATGGCAGAGACCCAGTACTTC
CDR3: CASSDPGQGMAETQYF

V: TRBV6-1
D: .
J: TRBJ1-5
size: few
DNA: TGTGCCAGCAGTGAAGGACAGCTCTCAATGGAGCCCCAGCATTTT
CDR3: CASSEGQLSMEPQHF

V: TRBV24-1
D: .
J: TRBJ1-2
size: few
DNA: TGTGCCACCCTTTTATGGGAATCGACGGGAACTAACTATGGCTACACCTTC
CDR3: CATLLWESTGTNYGYTF

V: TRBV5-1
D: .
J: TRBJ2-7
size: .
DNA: TGCGCCAGCAGCTTGGGGCTACAGGATTCCTACGAGCAGTACTTC
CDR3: CASSLGLQDSYEQYF

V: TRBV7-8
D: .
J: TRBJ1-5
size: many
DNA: TGTGCCAGCAGCGCCTCGGACGGGTCCAATCAGCCCCAGCATTTT
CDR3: CASSASDGSNQPQHF

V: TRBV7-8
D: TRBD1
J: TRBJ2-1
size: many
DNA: TGTGCCAGCAGCCCCCGGACAGGGCGACCCTACAATGAGCAGTTCTTC
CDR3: CASSPRTGRPYNEQFF

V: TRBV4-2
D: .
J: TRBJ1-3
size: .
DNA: TGTGCCAGCAGCCAAGTGGTGGGGAACACCATATATTTT
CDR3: CASSQVVGNTIYF

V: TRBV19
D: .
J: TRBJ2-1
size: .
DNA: TGTGCCAGTAGTATAGCGGTTCGGGGTAATGAGCAGTTCTTC
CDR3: CASSIAVRGNEQFF